This is a list of T cell receptor beta chains from one sample in a study of blood T cell repertoires in COVID-19. Libraries were prepared by immunoSEQ multiplex PCR; TCRdb keeps only in-frame clonotypes and omits some of them. The sample lists fewer than 500,000 clones, around 86% occurring once. The sample comprised peripheral blood. Every receptor here comes from a woman in her twenties or thirties with active or convalescent COVID-19. Both conserved end residues are part of each CDR3. D genes are given only for firm matches. Size is omitted from some rows. Given values are once, few, many or a class for expanded clones.

d_gene	abundance	v_gene	j_gene	CDR3nt	CDR3aa
-	-	TRBV5-1	TRBJ2-5	TGCGCCAGCAGAGAATTGTCTTGGGCAGAGACCCAGTACTTC	CASRELSWAETQYF
TRBD2	-	TRBV27	TRBJ2-7	TGTGCCAGCAGTTTATCAGTGGCGGGACTAGCGGGAGGTAACGAGCAGTACTTC	CASSLSVAGLAGGNEQYF
TRBD1	-	TRBV25-1	TRBJ2-2	TGTGCCAGCAGTGGGACAGGGGGCACCGGGGAGCTGTTTTTT	CASSGTGGTGELFF
-	-	TRBV30	TRBJ1-2	TGTGCCTGGAGACCAGGGTTCGGCTACACCTTC	CAWRPGFGYTF
-	-	TRBV27	TRBJ1-1	TGTGCCAGCAGTTTATCACCCGGGGTGAACACTGAAGCTTTCTTT	CASSLSPGVNTEAFF
TRBD2	-	TRBV2	TRBJ2-3	TGTGCCAGCACAAGCGGGGGGGCCATAGATACGCAGTATTTT	CASTSGGAIDTQYF
-	-	TRBV5-1	TRBJ2-1	TGCGCCAGCAGCTCGGATGGGACACAAACGTCGGTGCAGTTCTTC	CASSSDGTQTSVQFF
TRBD2	-	TRBV30	TRBJ2-2	TGTGCCTGGAGGCCACTAGCGGGAGCCACCGGGGAGCTGTTTTTT	CAWRPLAGATGELFF
-	-	TRBV15	TRBJ1-2	TGTGCCACCAGCAGAGATCAACAGCGGCCCTCTAACTATGGCTACACCTTC	CATSRDQQRPSNYGYTF
TRBD2	-	TRBV3-1/TRBV3-2	TRBJ2-7	TGTGCCACTCGGACTAGCGGGAGCGGCGAGCAGTACTTC	CATRTSGSGEQYF
-	-	TRBV7-8	TRBJ2-2	TGTGCCAGCAGCCGAGCCTCTACCACTAGCTTTTCATTTCCCACCGGGGAGCTGTTTTTT	CASSRASTTSFSFPTGELFF
TRBD1	-	TRBV5-4	TRBJ2-7	TGTGCCAGCAGCTCCGAGGACAGGGGGGCCTACGAGCAGTACTTC	CASSSEDRGAYEQYF
-	-	TRBV11-2	TRBJ1-2	TGTGCCAGCACTCCAGGGGTTGACTATGGCTACACCTTC	CASTPGVDYGYTF
TRBD2	-	TRBV7-2	TRBJ2-1	TGTGCCAGCAGCTTAGGTTTTCCCGGACTAGCGGGAGTTGAGCAGTTCTTC	CASSLGFPGLAGVEQFF
TRBD1	once	TRBV18	TRBJ2-5	TGTGCCAGCTCGGGACAGCAAGAGACCCAGTACTTC	CASSGQQETQYF
-	-	TRBV12-3/TRBV12-4	TRBJ1-1	TGTGCCAGCGGCTCAGGGACTGAAGCTTTCTTT	CASGSGTEAFF
-	-	TRBV3-1/TRBV3-2	TRBJ2-3	TGTGCCAGCAGCCAACCGGGACATCAATTGGCAGATACGCAGTATTTT	CASSQPGHQLADTQYF
TRBD2	-	TRBV2	TRBJ2-3	TGTGCCAGCAAAACCCTAGCGGGGGGGAGTGATACGCAGTATTTT	CASKTLAGGSDTQYF
-	-	TRBV7-9	TRBJ1-2	TGTGCCAGCAGCTCCGGGGATTCCCTATATGGCTACACCTTC	CASSSGDSLYGYTF
TRBD1	-	TRBV6-6	TRBJ1-1	TGTGCCAGCAGTCCTCAGGGGGGTCAGCTAATTATGAACACTGAAGCTTTCTTT	CASSPQGGQLIMNTEAFF
TRBD1	-	TRBV14	TRBJ1-6	TGTGCCAGCAGCCCGACAGGGCGGGGTATTTCACCCCTCCACTTT	CASSPTGRGISPLHF
-	-	TRBV12-2	TRBJ1-2	TGTGCAAGTCGCCAACGCAGGGGGCAAAGGAGTGGCTACACCTTC	CASRQRRGQRSGYTF
-	few	TRBV20-1	TRBJ1-5	TGCAGTGCTAGTCCACAGGGATCTGTCTCTCAGCCCCAGCATTTT	CSASPQGSVSQPQHF
TRBD1	-	TRBV7-8	TRBJ1-1	TGTGCCAGCAGCTTGGGACAGGGCGCTGAAGCTTTCTTT	CASSLGQGAEAFF
-	-	TRBV18	TRBJ1-1	TGTGCCAGCTCACCAGGAGTGAACACTGAAGCTTTCTTT	CASSPGVNTEAFF
-	-	TRBV18	TRBJ1-4	TGTGCCAGCTCACCCCGGACAGTTGAAAAACTGTTTTTT	CASSPRTVEKLFF
TRBD1	-	TRBV6-5	TRBJ1-5	TGTGCCAGCAGCCTAGGACAGGGGGCCCAGCCCCAGCATTTT	CASSLGQGAQPQHF
TRBD1	-	TRBV24-1	TRBJ1-4	TGTGCCACCAGTCAGGGGGCCGGGGAAAAACTGTTTTTT	CATSQGAGEKLFF
-	-	TRBV5-4	TRBJ1-1	TGTGCCAGCTCGTCCGGCGGGGGCTACACTGAAGCTTTCTTT	CASSSGGGYTEAFF
TRBD1	-	TRBV19	TRBJ2-2	TGTGCCAGTAGTAAACAGGGGATCACCGGGGAGCTGTTTTTT	CASSKQGITGELFF
-	-	TRBV4-1	TRBJ2-1	TGCGCCAGCAGCCAGCTGGGGCTAGGGGGACGAGAGCAGTTCTTC	CASSQLGLGGREQFF
-	-	TRBV6-4	TRBJ2-2	TGTGCCAGCAGCGACTCCCATGTGAGCGGGGAGCTGTTTTTT	CASSDSHVSGELFF
TRBD2	-	TRBV4-2	TRBJ2-7	TGTGCCAGCAGCCAAGGGTCCAGCGCGGGGGATCTCCACGAGCAGTACTTC	CASSQGSSAGDLHEQYF
-	-	TRBV27	TRBJ1-5	TGTGCCAGCAGTTTATCTGCATCCACTCTTCGACCCCAGCATTTT	CASSLSASTLRPQHF
TRBD2	-	TRBV11-2	TRBJ2-1	TGTGCCAGCAGCTTAGGGCGGGAGGGCCCCCTTGCGTATGAGCAGTTCTTC	CASSLGREGPLAYEQFF
TRBD1	-	TRBV11-2	TRBJ2-2	TGTGCCAGCAGCTTTTACAGGGGGCTAACCGGGGAGCTGTTTTTT	CASSFYRGLTGELFF
TRBD1	-	TRBV19	TRBJ1-1	TGTGCCAGTACCACCATCGCCCCCGGGACAGAGCAGACCGAAGCTTTCTTT	CASTTIAPGTEQTEAFF
-	-	TRBV1	TRBJ2-7	TGCACCAGCAAGGACAGGGGGCCCGAGCAGTACTTC	CTSKDRGPEQYF
TRBD1	-	TRBV16	TRBJ2-1	TGTGCCAGCAGCCAATCCCGGCGGCAGGGGGCGGCTGAGCAGTTCTTC	CASSQSRRQGAAEQFF
-	few	TRBV10-1	TRBJ2-1	TGCGCCAGCAGTGAGTCGGGGGCCAATGAGCAGTTCTTC	CASSESGANEQFF
TRBD1	-	TRBV6-2/TRBV6-3	TRBJ1-2	TGTGCCAGCAGTTACGCTTGGGGGGACAGCTTCTATGGCTACACCTTC	CASSYAWGDSFYGYTF
-	-	TRBV30	TRBJ1-5	TGTGCCCAGAGCCGGGGTAACAATCAGCCCCAGCATTTT	CAQSRGNNQPQHF
TRBD1	-	TRBV5-1	TRBJ1-2	TGCGCCAGCAGCGGGGACAGCTTCTACACCTTC	CASSGDSFYTF
-	-	TRBV28	TRBJ2-4	TGTGCCAGCAGTTTTGAGGGCAGGGGAGCCAAAAACATTCAGTACTTC	CASSFEGRGAKNIQYF
TRBD1	-	TRBV29-1	TRBJ2-6	TGCAGCGTCGGGGACAGGGGGCTTGGGGCCAACGTCCTGACTTTC	CSVGDRGLGANVLTF
TRBD1	-	TRBV6-5	TRBJ2-7	TGTGCCAGCAGTTACTCAGACAGGGGAAATACCAACGAGCAGTACTTC	CASSYSDRGNTNEQYF
-	-	TRBV6-1	TRBJ1-2	TGTGCCAGCAGTGTTGGCGGGGGGTCAATAGGAGGAGGCTACACCTTC	CASSVGGGSIGGGYTF
-	-	TRBV3-1/TRBV3-2	TRBJ1-2	TGTGCCAGCAGCCAAGATCTGACAGAAAGGGGCTATGGCTACACCTTC	CASSQDLTERGYGYTF
-	-	TRBV4-1	TRBJ2-5	TGCGCCAGCAGCCAAGATCGTGAGGGAAGGGAGACCCAGTACTTC	CASSQDREGRETQYF
-	-	TRBV11-2	TRBJ1-1	TGTGCCAGCAGCTTAGAATCCAATGTGGGCTCTGAAGCTTTCTTT	CASSLESNVGSEAFF
-	-	TRBV29-1	TRBJ1-1	TGCAGCGTTGTCGTCCGTGGCAGGGTGGTCACTGAAGCTTTCTTT	CSVVVRGRVVTEAFF
TRBD2	-	TRBV5-8	TRBJ2-2	TGTGCCAGCAGCTTGGCTGGACTAGCGGGATTCACCGGGGAGCTGTTTTTT	CASSLAGLAGFTGELFF
-	-	TRBV6-5	TRBJ2-5	TGTGCCAGCAGTTACAGTCCGGGAGATAGGGAGACCCAGTACTTC	CASSYSPGDRETQYF
TRBD2	few	TRBV7-8	TRBJ2-7	TGTGCCAGCACCAAAGAGCGGGGGCCGTCCTACGAGCAGTACTTC	CASTKERGPSYEQYF
-	few	TRBV6-5	TRBJ1-1	TGTGCCAGCAGTTACTCCGACACTGAAGCTTTCTTT	CASSYSDTEAFF